This T cell receptor beta chain comes out of a study of T cell changes during pregnancy in multiple sclerosis. Produced via immunoSEQ multiplex PCR; TCRdb's table is partial and in-frame only. The table has approximately 100,000 clones, around 93% seen once; the top ten hold roughly 0.9%. The length of the CDR3 is 15 residues. V gave up 1 base and J gave up 4 bases; unmatched junction bases: 6. Germline V gene lookup returns CDR1 SEHNR and CDR2 FQNEAQ (reference sequence). This TCR came from a female donor with multiple sclerosis, enrolled in a pregnancy study. This specimen consisted of peripheral blood, obtained before pregnancy. The V and J genes are TRBV7-9 and TRBJ2-5, with 7 bases fitting TRBD2. The CDR3 DNA reads as TGTGCCAGCAGCTTAGGGGGGGGATCAGGAGAGACCCAGTACTTC. This gives the protein CASSLGGGSGETQYF.